Listed below are T cell receptor beta chains from one sample, sequenced in a study of cytomegalovirus exposure and HLA in healthy donors. Libraries were prepared by immunoSEQ multiplex PCR; TCRdb keeps only in-frame clonotypes and omits some of them. The sample lists approximately 88,000 clones, over 75% occurring once. The material sequenced was PBMCs. Source of these receptors: a man younger than 35 in good health and CMV-seronegative. The CDR3 runs from the conserved cysteine through the conserved F or W. D genes are given only for firm matches. Expanded clones get a size class; other rows say once, few or many, or leave the size out.

>TRBJ1-1|NA|NA|TRBV10-3
CAISEFTDTEAFF
TGTGCCATCAGTGAGTTTACAGACACTGAAGCTTTCTTT
>TRBJ2-3|TRBD2|NA|TRBV7-3
CASSPGLAGVPSTDTQYF
TGTGCCAGCAGCCCGGGACTAGCGGGGGTTCCTAGCACAGATACGCAGTATTTT
>TRBJ1-1|NA|NA|TRBV5-1
CASSLANPPVRNTEAFF
TGCGCCAGCAGCTTGGCCAACCCGCCTGTTAGGAACACTGAAGCTTTCTTT
>TRBJ2-5|TRBD2|NA|TRBV2
CASSESGGQETQYF
TGTGCCAGCAGTGAGAGCGGGGGCCAAGAGACCCAGTACTTC
>TRBJ2-7|NA|NA|TRBV5-1
CASSLFSSSSYEQYF
TGCGCCAGCAGCTTGTTTTCGTCCAGCTCCTACGAGCAGTACTTC
>TRBJ2-7|NA|NA|TRBV21-1
CASSKGDTTYEQYF
TGTGCCAGCAGCAAAGGGGACACCACCTACGAGCAGTACTTC
>TRBJ2-2|TRBD2|NA|TRBV2
CASTGLAGITGELFF
TGTGCCAGCACCGGACTAGCGGGGATCACCGGGGAGCTGTTTTTT
>TRBJ2-5|NA|once|TRBV27
CASSTWVGAWETQYF
TGTGCCAGCAGTACTTGGGTGGGGGCCTGGGAGACCCAGTACTTC
>TRBJ1-4|NA|NA|TRBV7-9
CSSNPAAVIDTRNEKLFF
TGTTCCAGCAACCCCGCAGCCGTGATAGACACACGTAATGAAAAACTGTTTTTT
>TRBJ2-1|NA|NA|TRBV5-1
CASSLGQGMNEQFF
TGCGCCAGCAGCTTGGGGCAGGGGATGAATGAGCAGTTCTTC
>TRBJ2-2|NA|once|TRBV5-1
CASSLTATLTGELFF
TGCGCCAGCAGCTTGACGGCGACTCTCACCGGGGAGCTGTTTTTT
>TRBJ1-2|NA|NA|TRBV28
CASSTLGLANYGYTF
TGTGCCAGCAGTACGCTGGGGCTAGCTAACTATGGCTACACCTTC
>TRBJ2-7|TRBD1|NA|TRBV27
CASSLRQRDRLNYEQYF
TGTGCCAGCAGTTTAAGACAACGGGACAGATTGAACTACGAGCAGTACTTC
>TRBJ1-1|NA|NA|TRBV7-9
CASSFPYTEAFF
TGTGCCAGCAGCTTCCCGTACACTGAAGCTTTCTTT
>TRBJ2-1|NA|once|TRBV2
CASRGIGTSNEQFF
TGTGCCAGCAGGGGTATAGGGACATCCAATGAGCAGTTCTTC
>TRBJ2-6|TRBD2|NA|TRBV11-2
CASSLEDLAGAGANVLTF
TGTGCCAGCAGCTTAGAGGACCTAGCGGGTGCTGGGGCCAACGTCCTGACTTTC
>TRBJ1-1|TRBD1|NA|TRBV6-5
CASRVNRGPTEAFF
TGTGCCAGCAGGGTAAACAGGGGGCCAACTGAAGCTTTCTTT
>TRBJ2-5|TRBD2|NA|TRBV4-1
CASSQREGETQYF
TGCGCCAGCAGCCAAAGGGAGGGAGAGACCCAGTACTTC
>TRBJ1-1|NA|NA|TRBV7-2
CASSVSDRLPSTEAFF
TGTGCCAGCAGCGTCTCAGACAGGCTCCCGAGCACTGAAGCTTTCTTT
>TRBJ2-7|NA|NA|TRBV10-2
CASSEGVVTYEQYF
TGCGCCAGCAGTGAAGGGGTCGTGACCTACGAGCAGTACTTC
>TRBJ1-2|NA|NA|TRBV6-1
CASSDRRGYTF
TGTGCCAGCAGTGACAGGAGGGGCTACACCTTC
>TRBJ1-1|NA|NA|TRBV5-1
CASKDRTMNTEAFF
TGCGCCAGCAAAGACAGGACCATGAACACTGAAGCTTTCTTT
>TRBJ2-1|NA|NA|TRBV2
CAISSGHSYNEQFF
TGTGCCATCTCAAGCGGCCACTCCTACAATGAGCAGTTCTTC
>TRBJ2-6|TRBD1|NA|TRBV9
CASSTGDSSGANVLTF
TGTGCCAGCAGCACCGGGGACAGCTCTGGGGCCAACGTCCTGACTTTC
>TRBJ2-3|TRBD2|NA|TRBV11-2
CASSLARGGLAGITDTQYF
TGTGCCAGCAGCTTAGCGCGGGGGGGACTAGCGGGGATCACAGATACGCAGTATTTT
>TRBJ2-1|NA|NA|TRBV6-5
CASSYSGFSYNEQFF
TGTGCCAGCAGTTATTCGGGTTTCTCCTACAATGAGCAGTTCTTC
>TRBJ2-3|NA|few|TRBV29-1
CSVVLMDTQYF
TGCAGCGTTGTCCTTATGGATACGCAGTATTTT
>TRBJ2-5|TRBD2|NA|TRBV5-4
CASSLGLAGGHPQETQYF
TGTGCCAGCAGCCTAGGACTAGCGGGGGGGCACCCCCAAGAGACCCAGTACTTC
>TRBJ2-1|TRBD1|NA|TRBV30
CAWGQDRSYNEQFF
TGTGCCTGGGGACAGGACCGGTCCTACAATGAGCAGTTCTTC
>TRBJ1-1|NA|NA|TRBV29-1
CSVGGRMNTEAFF
TGCAGCGTTGGAGGGCGGATGAACACTGAAGCTTTCTTT
>TRBJ1-5|NA|once|TRBV6-1
CASSVQGGDQPQHF
TGTGCCAGCAGTGTACAGGGTGGGGATCAGCCCCAGCATTTT
>TRBJ1-2|TRBD1|NA|TRBV7-9
CSSRPRQGTTYGYTF
TGTTCCAGCAGGCCTCGACAGGGAACTACGTATGGCTACACCTTC
>TRBJ2-3|TRBD1|NA|TRBV5-1
CASSVHPGQGKDTQYF
TGCGCCAGCAGCGTGCATCCGGGACAGGGGAAAGATACGCAGTATTTT
>TRBJ1-4|TRBD1|once|TRBV6-5
CASSRRQGTNEKLFF
TGTGCCAGCAGCCGAAGACAGGGAACTAATGAAAAACTGTTTTTT
>TRBJ2-3|NA|NA|TRBV29-1
CSARGGSGDTQYF
TGCAGCGCCAGGGGCGGTTCAGGGGATACGCAGTATTTT
>TRBJ2-7|TRBD2|NA|TRBV4-2
CASSDSRGDYEQYF
TGTGCCAGCAGCGATAGCCGGGGGGACTACGAGCAGTACTTC
>TRBJ1-4|TRBD1|NA|TRBV5-1
CASSRQGRDEKLFF
TGCGCCAGCAGCCGACAGGGTAGAGATGAAAAACTGTTTTTT
>TRBJ1-4|NA|NA|TRBV11-2
CASNLYSQGKEKLFF
TGTGCCAGCAACTTATACAGCCAGGGGAAAGAAAAACTGTTTTTT
>TRBJ2-7|NA|NA|TRBV2
CASSEERRNEQYF
TGTGCCAGCAGTGAGGAGCGTCGGAACGAGCAGTACTTC
>TRBJ2-7|TRBD1|few|TRBV27
CAAGGLYEQYF
TGTGCTGCAGGGGGTCTTTACGAGCAGTACTTC
>TRBJ1-5|TRBD1|NA|TRBV7-9
CASSLSPRTGYPQAQHF
TGTGCCAGCAGCTTAAGTCCCCGGACAGGTTATCCGCAGGCCCAGCATTTT
>TRBJ2-3|NA|NA|TRBV11-2
CASSPGTDTQYF
TGTGCCAGCAGCCCCGGCACAGATACGCAGTATTTT
>TRBJ1-2|NA|NA|TRBV5-5
CASSLTARDTDGYTF
TGTGCCAGCAGCTTGACTGCCCGGGACACAGATGGCTACACCTTC
>TRBJ2-7|TRBD1|NA|TRBV5-1
CASSSKSTGTGPYEQYF
TGCGCCAGCAGCTCCAAATCAACCGGGACAGGACCCTACGAGCAGTACTTC
>TRBJ2-2|TRBD1|NA|TRBV5-6
CASSSLRQGIRTGELFF
TGTGCCAGCAGCTCCCTGAGACAGGGGATTCGGACCGGGGAGCTGTTTTTT
>TRBJ2-6|TRBD1|NA|TRBV5-6
CASSLRTGSGANVLTF
TGTGCCAGCAGCTTACGGACAGGCTCTGGGGCCAACGTCCTGACTTTC
>TRBJ1-1|NA|NA|TRBV14
CASSREGNTEAFF
TGTGCCAGCAGCAGAGAGGGGAACACTGAAGCTTTCTTT
>TRBJ1-2|TRBD1|NA|TRBV5-6
CASRPTGGSYGYTF
TGTGCCAGCAGACCGACAGGGGGATCCTATGGCTACACCTTC